The clone carrying this TCR beta chain was detected many times. Germline CDR1 is SGHDN and CDR2 is FVKESK. Trimming took 1 base from V and 3 from J; bases not matched to a gene: 9. The CDR3 is made up of 18 amino acids. TCRdb itself ran the PCR reads through MiXCR, one entry per CDR3 protein. The sample comprises some 65,000 distinct CDR3 sequences, about 18% of which are singletons, and roughly 1.5% rests with the top ten. This record belongs to a study of molecular identifiers for immune sequencing clone quantification. What was sequenced was naive CD8+ T cells from blood, with Jurkat cell RNA spiked in. Sample subset: FACS-sorted CD8+CD4-CCR7+CD45RA+ naive T cells. This receptor was taken from a human donor in good health. Some libraries in this study had Jurkat cell RNA spiked in. This chain joins TRBV14 and TRBJ2-3, with 11 bases that match TRBD2. The DNA of the CDR3 is TGTGCCAGCAGCCAAGGGACCACTAGCGGGAGATTAACAGATACGCAGTATTTT. Its translation is CASSQGTTSGRLTDTQYF.